The next 20 T cell receptor beta chains were all read from a single sample in a study of cytomegalovirus exposure and HLA in healthy donors. Produced via immunoSEQ multiplex PCR; TCRdb's table is partial and in-frame only. The sample gives more than 85,000 clones, roughly 94% of which show up once; approximately 1% is in the top ten. What was sequenced was PBMCs. These receptors were collected from a woman aged 18 to 35 in good health and CMV-seronegative.

V is TRBV19 and J is TRBJ2-7, with D perhaps matching TRBD1 (5 bases). The length of the CDR3 is 14 residues. V was clipped by 7 bases and J by 2 bases, with 15 bases between them. Germline assignment: CDR1 LNHDA and CDR2 SQIVND (reference sequence). The CDR3 DNA follows: TGTGCCAGTAAGACTGGGGCTGGAGCCTACGAGCAGTACTTC. Its translation is CASKTGAGAYEQYF.

The rearrangement links TRBV9 to TRBJ2-2, with 7 bases that match TRBD2. Per germline, CDR1 SGDLS and CDR2 YYNGEE. The V gene end was trimmed by 1 base and the J gene end by 0 bases; junction bases not matched to a gene: 9. The CDR3 loop spans 18 amino acids. The CDR3 sequence: CASSVHPGGNPNTGELFF. DNA for the CDR3: TGTGCCAGCAGCGTACACCCCGGGGGGAATCCGAACACCGGGGAGCTGTTTTTT. The complete variable domain, with remaining parts taken from reference TRBV9 and TRBJ2-2, reads DSGVTQTPKHLITATGQRVTLRCSPRSGDLSVYWYQQSLDQGLQFLIQYYNGEERAKGNILERFSAQQFPDLHSELNLSSLELGDSALYFCASSVHPGGNPNTGELFFGEGSRLTVL.

The rearrangement links TRBV9 to TRBJ1-2; unclear D gene. The CDR3 totals 13 residues. In germline, CDR1 is SGDLS, CDR2 YYNGEE. V dropped 6 bases and J dropped 7 bases, with 16 bases sitting between them. The CDR3 coding sequence is TGTGCCAGCACAAACCGGGAGGTGGGTGGCTACACCTTC. This encodes CASTNREVGGYTF.

The V and J genes are TRBV30 and TRBJ2-1; 12 bases map to TRBD2. The V gene's germline CDR1 is GTSNPN and CDR2 SVGIG (reference sequence). V shed 2 bases and J 1 base; nucleotides not matched to a gene: 3. The CDR3 spans 16 residues. The DNA of the CDR3 is TGTGCCTGGAGTACCCTAGCGGGAGGGTCCTACAATGAGCAGTTCTTC. Translated, it gives CAWSTLAGGSYNEQFF.

V is TRBV27 and J is TRBJ1-5; tentatively, D is TRBD1 (5 bases). This CDR3 has 15 residues. Trimming stripped 0 bases from V and 7 bases from J, with 13 bases between. The germline V gene encodes CDR1 MNHEY and CDR2 SMNVEV (reference sequence). For the CDR3, the DNA is TGTGCCAGCAGTTTATCCCGCCAGGGCAGCCAGCCCCAGCATTTT. Translated, it gives CASSLSRQGSQPQHF.

This chain links TRBV30 with TRBJ1-1; D ambiguous. This CDR3 contains 13 residues. Per germline, CDR1 GTSNPN and CDR2 SVGIG (reference sequence). Trimming took off 3 bases at V and 4 bases at J, with 12 bases between the two ends. The CDR3 nucleotides are TGTGCCTGGAGCCGAGGTTTGGCCACTGAAGCTTTCTTT. It is translated as CAWSRGLATEAFF.

The CDR3 DNA reads TGCGCCAGCAGCTTGGGTCAGGGGGCAGGGACCTACGAGCAGTACTTC. Translating gives CASSLGQGAGTYEQYF. The V gene is TRBV5-1, the J gene TRBJ2-7; the match to TRBD1 covers 8 bases. CDR3 length: 16 amino acids. J lost 2 bases, V lost 0 bases, and 7 bases had no gene match. Germline V CDR1 and CDR2: SGHRS, YFSETQ.

The V gene is TRBV19, the J gene TRBJ1-1; D is unclear. Germline V gene data show CDR1 as LNHDA and CDR2 as SQIVND (reference sequence). V lost 4 bases, J lost 3 bases, and 6 bases lay in between. The CDR3 length is 12 residues. CDR3 in amino acids: CASSSQYTEAFF. The CDR3 coding sequence is TGTGCCAGTAGTAGCCAGTACACTGAAGCTTTCTTT.

This clone is a singleton in its sample. This sequence joins TRBV7-9 and TRBJ2-5, with D possibly TRBD1 on 7 matching bases. Trimming left V 3 bases short and J 5 bases short, with 16 bases between. The CDR3 runs to 15 residues. CDR1 is SEHNR and CDR2 is FQNEAQ in the germline V gene (reference sequence). CDR3 DNA sequence: TGTGCCAGCAGCTTCCCGGGCTCAGGGGGGGAGACCCAGTACTTC. It codes for CASSFPGSGGETQYF. The full variable domain, rest sourced from reference TRBV7-9 and TRBJ2-5, is DTGVSQNPRHKITKRGQNVTFRCDPISEHNRLYWYRQTLGQGPEFLTYFQNEAQLEKSRLLSDRFSAERPKGSFSTLEIQRTEQGDSAMYLCASSFPGSGGETQYFGPGTRLLVL.

The rearrangement uses TRBV7-9 and TRBJ1-4, with D perhaps matching TRBD1 (6 bases). V gave up 1 base and J gave up 14 bases, with 14 bases separating them. Looked up from germline, CDR1 is SEHNR and CDR2 is FQNEAQ (reference sequence). The CDR3 covers 13 residues. The CDR3: CASSLGWGQMLFF. Here the CDR3 DNA reads TGTGCCAGCAGCTTAGGTTGGGGGCAGATGCTGTTTTTT.

This chain joins TRBV9 and TRBJ2-5, with a weak D call TRBD2 (7 bases). In germline, CDR1 is SGDLS, CDR2 YYNGEE. Trimming removed 0 bases at V and 5 bases at J, with 11 bases between. The CDR3 covers 14 residues. The CDR3 sequence: CASSVAAGAETQYF. The CDR3 nucleotides read TGTGCCAGCAGCGTAGCCGCGGGGGCGGAGACCCAGTACTTC.

This clone was seen just once. Here the CDR3 reads CASSQTGQGAWANYGYTF. The CDR3 nucleotides are TGTGCCAGCAGCCAGACGGGACAGGGGGCTTGGGCAAACTATGGCTACACCTTC. The chain uses TRBV5-8 and TRBJ1-2, with TRBD1 matching 12 bases. Trimming removed 4 bases from V and 2 bases from J; junction bases left unmatched: 12. Looked up from germline, CDR1 is SGHTS and CDR2 is YDEGEE. The CDR3 runs 18 residues.

This chain uses TRBV7-9 with TRBJ2-7; 8 bases match TRBD2. This CDR3 contains 19 residues. The germline gives CDR1 SEHNR, CDR2 FQNEAQ (reference sequence). The V gene end was trimmed by 5 bases and the J gene end by 0 bases; junction bases not matched to a gene: 18. CDR3 sequence: CASSPASSGSLLTSYEQYF. CDR3 coding DNA: TGTGCCAGCAGCCCCGCTTCCAGCGGGAGTCTCCTTACCTCCTACGAGCAGTACTTC.

The genes are TRBV5-6 and TRBJ1-1; the match to TRBD1 covers 7 bases. V lost 0 bases and J lost 4; bases outside the gene matches: 9. CDR3 length: 16 amino acids. Germline CDR1 reads SGHDT; CDR2 reads YYEEEE. The CDR3 is CASSLEGAPRSTEAFF. The DNA of the CDR3 is TGTGCCAGCAGCTTGGAGGGGGCGCCGCGGAGCACTGAAGCTTTCTTT.

The V gene is TRBV21-1, the J gene TRBJ1-5; the tabulated D call, TRBD1, remains unverified against the DNA. TRBV21-1 is reported as a pseudogene. This CDR3 comprises 16 residues. The CDR3 sequence: CASSKTGVWANQPQHF. In DNA, the CDR3 is TGTGCCAGCAGCAAGACAGGGGTGTGGGCCAATCAGCCCCAGCATTTT.

This clone turned up a few times. The chain carries TRBV7-2 and TRBJ1-2; possibly TRBD1 for D (5 bases). CDR3 length: 13 amino acids. V was clipped by 8 bases and J by 2 bases, with 12 bases between them. CDR1 is SGHTA and CDR2 is FQGNSA in the germline V gene. The CDR3 loop reads CASSQGNNYGYTF. CDR3 coding DNA: TGTGCCAGCTCCCAGGGCAACAACTATGGCTACACCTTC.

The chain joins TRBV10-1 to TRBJ2-1, with TRBD2 identical over 14 bases. V shed 8 bases, J shed 13 bases, and the junction held 10 bases outside the gene matches. Germline V CDR1 and CDR2: WNHNN, SYGVQD (reference sequence). The CDR3 length is 14 residues. CDR3 sequence (DNA): TGCGCCAGCCCAGGACTAGCGGGGGGCCGCAACCAGTTCTTC. Translated, it gives CASPGLAGGRNQFF.

The chain employs TRBV9 and TRBJ2-1, with D possibly being TRBD1 (6 bases). The V gene lost 0 bases and the J gene lost 0 bases, with 19 bases spanning the gap. CDR1 and CDR2 from the germline V gene are SGDLS and YYNGEE. The CDR3 is made up of 19 amino acids. The CDR3 coding sequence is TGTGCCAGCAGCGTAGAAGGAGCAGGGGCCCCCTACTCCTACAATGAGCAGTTCTTC. Translation gives CASSVEGAGAPYSYNEQFF.

The chain couples TRBV19 to TRBJ1-4; the match to TRBD1 covers 8 bases. The CDR3 sequence is 16 residues long. Trimming at V came to 3 bases and at J to 7 bases, leaving 10 bases not matched to a gene. Germline lookup yields CDR1 LNHDA and CDR2 SQIVND (reference sequence). This CDR3 is CASSMARTGRFEKLFF. The CDR3 DNA reads as TGTGCCAGTAGTATGGCCCGGACAGGGAGATTTGAAAAACTGTTTTTT.

The rearrangement joins TRBV14 to TRBJ2-7; 7 bases are shared with TRBD1. Germline CDR1 is SGHDN and CDR2 is FVKESK. V gave up 2 bases and J gave up 2 bases; unmatched junction bases: 3. The CDR3 has 14 residues. DNA of the CDR3: TGTGCCAGCAGCCAAATAGGGACAGCCTACGAGCAGTACTTC. It encodes CASSQIGTAYEQYF. Complete variable domain (other parts from reference TRBV14 and TRBJ2-7): EAGVTQFPSHSVIEKGQTVTLRCDPISGHDNLYWYRRVMGKEIKFLLHFVKESKQDESGMPNNRFLAERTGGTYSTLKVQPAELEDSGVYFCASSQIGTAYEQYFGPGTRLTVT.